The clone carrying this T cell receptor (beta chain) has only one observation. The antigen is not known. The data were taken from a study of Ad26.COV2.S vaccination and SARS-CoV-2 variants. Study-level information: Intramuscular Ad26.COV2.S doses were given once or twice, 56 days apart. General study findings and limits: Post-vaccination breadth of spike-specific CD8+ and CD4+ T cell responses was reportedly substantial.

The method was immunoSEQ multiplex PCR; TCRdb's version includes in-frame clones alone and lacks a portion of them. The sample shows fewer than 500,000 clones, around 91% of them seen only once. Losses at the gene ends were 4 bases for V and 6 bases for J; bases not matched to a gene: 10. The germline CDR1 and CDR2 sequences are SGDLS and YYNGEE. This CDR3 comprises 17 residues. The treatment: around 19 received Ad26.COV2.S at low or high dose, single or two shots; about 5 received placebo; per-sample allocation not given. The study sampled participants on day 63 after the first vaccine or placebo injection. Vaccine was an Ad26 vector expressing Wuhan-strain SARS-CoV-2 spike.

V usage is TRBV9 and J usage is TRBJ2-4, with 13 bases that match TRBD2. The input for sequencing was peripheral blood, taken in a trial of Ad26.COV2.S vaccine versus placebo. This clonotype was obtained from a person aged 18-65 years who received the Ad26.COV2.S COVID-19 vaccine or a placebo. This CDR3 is CASSPRTSGSVRNIQYF. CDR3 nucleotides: TGTGCCAGCAGCCCCCGGACTAGCGGGAGTGTTAGAAACATTCAGTACTTC.